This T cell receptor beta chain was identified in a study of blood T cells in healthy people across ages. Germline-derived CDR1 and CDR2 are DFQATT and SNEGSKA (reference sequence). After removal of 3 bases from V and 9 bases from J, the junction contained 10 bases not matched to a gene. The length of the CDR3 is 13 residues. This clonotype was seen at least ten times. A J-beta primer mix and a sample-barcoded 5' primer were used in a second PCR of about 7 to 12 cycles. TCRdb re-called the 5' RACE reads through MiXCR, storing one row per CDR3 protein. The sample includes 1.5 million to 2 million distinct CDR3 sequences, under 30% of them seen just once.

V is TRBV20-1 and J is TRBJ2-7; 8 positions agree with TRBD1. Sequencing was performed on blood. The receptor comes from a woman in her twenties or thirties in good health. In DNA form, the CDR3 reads TGCAGTGCTAGCCCGAGCTTTGACAGGGGGCAGTACTTC. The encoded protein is CSASPSFDRGQYF.